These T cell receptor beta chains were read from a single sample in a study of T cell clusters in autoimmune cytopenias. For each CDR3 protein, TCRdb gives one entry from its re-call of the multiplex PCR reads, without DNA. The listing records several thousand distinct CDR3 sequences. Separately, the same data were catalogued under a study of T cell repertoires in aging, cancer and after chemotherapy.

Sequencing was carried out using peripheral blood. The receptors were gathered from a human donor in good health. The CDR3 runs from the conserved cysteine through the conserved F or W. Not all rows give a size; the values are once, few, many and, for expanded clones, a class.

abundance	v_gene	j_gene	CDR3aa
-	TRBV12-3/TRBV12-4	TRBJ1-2	CASRTGDNYGYTF
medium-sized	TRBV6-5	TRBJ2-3	CASRPGQDNRGDTQYF
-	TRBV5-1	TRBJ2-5	CASSLENGGQETQYF
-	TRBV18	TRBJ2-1	CASSPPTDNEQFF
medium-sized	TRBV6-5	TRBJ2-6	CASTVGESSGANVLTF
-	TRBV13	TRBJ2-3	CASSLGGSDTQYF
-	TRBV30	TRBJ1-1	CAWSPIYMPADTEAFF
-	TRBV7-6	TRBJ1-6	CASSLVDSNSPLHF
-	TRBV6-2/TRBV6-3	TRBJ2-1	CASSLWGQGDEQFF
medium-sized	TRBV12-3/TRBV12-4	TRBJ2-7	CASSRDRGYEQYF
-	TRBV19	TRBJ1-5	CASSIDWDQPQHF
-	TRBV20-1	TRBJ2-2	CSARLRGLGELFF
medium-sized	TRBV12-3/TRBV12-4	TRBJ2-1	CASRSGGYNEQFF
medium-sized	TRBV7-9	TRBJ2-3	CASRDEGTDTQYF
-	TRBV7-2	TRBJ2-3	CASSLGPLGTDTQYF
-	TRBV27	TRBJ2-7	CASSSLDTSPYEQYF
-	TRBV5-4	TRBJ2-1	CASSPRRPQVKREQFF
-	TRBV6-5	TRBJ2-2	CASSTRAGELFF
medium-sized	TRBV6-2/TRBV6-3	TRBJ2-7	CATRTSGSYEQYF
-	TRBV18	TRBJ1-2	CASSPQGSNYGYTF
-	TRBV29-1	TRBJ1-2	CSVEDWEGVGGYTF
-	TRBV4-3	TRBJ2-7	CASSQGAGGLVYEQYF
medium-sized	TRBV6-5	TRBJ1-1	CASSSHGTGRRTEAFF
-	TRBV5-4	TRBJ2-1	CASSSPTSGSYNEQFF
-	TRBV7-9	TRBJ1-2	CASSLGRSSSYGYTF
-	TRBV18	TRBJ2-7	CASSANRGSSYEQYF
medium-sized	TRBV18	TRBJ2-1	CASSRTKVNNEQFF
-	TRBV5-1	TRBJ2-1	CASSPPDRGDEQYF
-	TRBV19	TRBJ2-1	CASSIDSGSSYNEQFF
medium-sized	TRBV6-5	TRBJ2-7	CASSYRRDFYEQYF
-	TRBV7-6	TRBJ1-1	CASSSGQNTEAFF
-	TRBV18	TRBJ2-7	CASSPISTGTSEYEQYF
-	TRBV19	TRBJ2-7	CASSQNRGTTYEQYF
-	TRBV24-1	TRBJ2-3	CATSDFSADTQYF
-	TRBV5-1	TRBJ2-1	CASSLPYPGAGRYNEQFF
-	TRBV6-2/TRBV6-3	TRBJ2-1	CASSYSGTSGIYNEQFF
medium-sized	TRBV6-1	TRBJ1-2	CASSEAGGGHYGYTF
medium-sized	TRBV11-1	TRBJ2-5	CASSPRLAGERETQYF
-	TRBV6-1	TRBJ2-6	CASSTLSRLAGANVLTF
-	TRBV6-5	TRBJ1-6	CASSYSRQGEAFF
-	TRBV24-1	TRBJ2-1	CATSSSGQVSSYNEQFF
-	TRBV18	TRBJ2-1	CASSPGGPNYNEQFF
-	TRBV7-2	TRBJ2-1	CASSLEWGRGNEQFF
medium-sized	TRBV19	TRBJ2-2	CATQGLGTGELFF
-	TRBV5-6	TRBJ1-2	CASSLEGQYGYTF